This TCR beta chain was identified in a study of T-cell memory formation after mild COVID-19. Study summary: There were largely donor-specific TCR clusters.

This clonotype was seen only a few times. One base away lies a much larger clone, so this may be a sequencing read error. MiXCR, run by TCRdb on the 5' RACE reads, gives a single entry per CDR3 protein. The sample consists of 350,000 to 500,000 distinct CDR3 sequences, over 15% of them appearing once. The CDR3 totals 13 residues. Germline CDR1 SEHNR, CDR2 FQNEAQ (reference sequence). Trimming took 1 base from V and 5 from J, leaving 9 bases between them. Sequencing input: PBMCs or a T cell subset sorted from them (not recorded which). This clonotype was sampled from an adult woman who had mild COVID-19 (a few samples of this study predate the infection). Cell type and time point are not known. This chain links TRBV7-9 with TRBJ2-7; possible D gene TRBD1, 6 bases. The CDR3 DNA reads TGTGCCAGCAGCTTAGGACAGGCCAACGAGCAGTACTTC. This codes for CASSLGQANEQYF. Together with reference TRBV7-9 and TRBJ2-7, the CDR3 gives the full variable domain: DTGVSQNPRHKITKRGQNVTFRCDPISEHNRLYWYRQTLGQGPEFLTYFQNEAQLEKSRLLSDRFSAERPKGSFSTLEIQRTEQGDSAMYLCASSLGQANEQYFGPGTRLTVT.